A selection of T cell receptor beta chains follows, all from one sample in a study of blood T cell repertoires in COVID-19. Repertoires were generated with immunoSEQ multiplex PCR, while TCRdb's copy carries only in-frame clones and drops some. The repertoire holds roughly 30,000 clones, with approximately 82% as singletons. What was sequenced was peripheral blood. The origin of the receptors is a woman aged 60-75 years with acute or convalescent COVID-19. The CDR3 runs from the conserved cysteine through the conserved F or W. The D gene is left open where the match is weak. Clone size is not always given. Where it is, it says once, few, many or a class for expanded clones.

cdr3_length	j_call	d_call	clone_size	v_call	cdr3_nt	cdr3_aa
17	TRBJ2-7	.	.	TRBV21-1	TGTGCCAGCAGCAAAGTGACCGGACTAGCGGGTCCCTACGAGCAGTACTTC	CASSKVTGLAGPYEQYF
19	TRBJ1-1	.	.	TRBV5-5	TGTGCCAGCAGCTTCTTGGCCCGAGGGCGAGGTTTTGCGAACACTGAAGCTTTCTTT	CASSFLARGRGFANTEAFF
15	TRBJ2-7	TRBD1	.	TRBV5-6	TGTGCCAGCAGCTTATATCGGACAGGGGATTACGAGCAGTACTTC	CASSLYRTGDYEQYF
14	TRBJ2-7	.	.	TRBV18	TGTGCCAGCTCACTCTCCCCTATATCGGGAGAGCAGTACTTC	CASSLSPISGEQYF
15	TRBJ2-2	TRBD1	once	TRBV5-6	TGTGCCAGCAGCTCAGGACAGGTGCTCACCGGGGAGCTGTTTTTT	CASSSGQVLTGELFF
16	TRBJ1-2	TRBD1	.	TRBV3-1/TRBV3-2	TGTGCCAGCAGCAAGACGAAGGGGGCTCCCCTCTATGGCTACACCTTC	CASSKTKGAPLYGYTF
15	TRBJ1-1	.	.	TRBV13	TGTGCCAGCAGCCTCGGTCGGGGGGCTGACACTGAAGCTTTCTTT	CASSLGRGADTEAFF
18	TRBJ2-3	.	.	TRBV6-2/TRBV6-3	TGTGCCAGCAGTCTTCGGACAAGGTGGATTGGCGGCACAGATACGCAGTATTTT	CASSLRTRWIGGTDTQYF
13	TRBJ1-2	.	.	TRBV6-6	TGTGCCAGCAGTGCCGTTCCGGAGTATGGCTACACCTTC	CASSAVPEYGYTF
15	TRBJ2-5	TRBD1	.	TRBV10-2	TGCGCCAGCAGTGAAGGGACAGGGGTGGGAGAGACCCAGTACTTC	CASSEGTGVGETQYF
14	TRBJ1-5	TRBD1	.	TRBV10-3	TGTGCCATCAGTGGACAGGGCAGATCGGAGCCCCAGCATTTT	CAISGQGRSEPQHF
14	TRBJ1-2	TRBD1	.	TRBV7-9	TGTGCCAGCAGCTTAGCAGGGGGCGCCTATGGCTACACCTTC	CASSLAGGAYGYTF
13	TRBJ1-5	.	.	TRBV30	TGTGCCTGGAGTCCAAACCGGGGTCAGCCCCAGCATTTT	CAWSPNRGQPQHF
16	TRBJ2-1	.	.	TRBV5-4	TGTGCCAGCAGCCTGGGGGGACAGAGCTCCTACAATGAGCAGTTCTTC	CASSLGGQSSYNEQFF
15	TRBJ1-1	TRBD1	.	TRBV27	TGTGCCAGCAACCCGTTGGGACAGGGGAAAACTGAAGCTTTCTTT	CASNPLGQGKTEAFF
12	TRBJ2-7	.	.	TRBV2	TGTGCCAGCAGGGAAGAACTCTACGAGCAGTACTTC	CASREELYEQYF
14	TRBJ2-1	TRBD2	.	TRBV7-2	TGTGCCAGCAGCCCGGGACTAGCGGTTAATGAGCAGTTCTTC	CASSPGLAVNEQFF
14	TRBJ1-2	.	once	TRBV28	TGTGCCAGCAGCGAGACAGGCTTTCGCTATGGCTACACCTTC	CASSETGFRYGYTF
15	TRBJ1-5	TRBD1	.	TRBV2	TGTGCCAGCAGTGGACAGGGGGCAGGCAATCAGCCCCAGCATTTT	CASSGQGAGNQPQHF